This record covers a single TCR beta chain. Its recognized antigen is unknown. No per-base quality is available; no much larger clone lies one base away. The treatment or condition tag for this specimen amounts to: allogeneic hematopoietic cell transplantation with graft depleted of TCRalphabeta T cells and CD19 B cells. The transplant recipients were children given TCRalphabeta/CD19-depleted allogeneic hematopoietic cell grafts. These data belong to a study of T-cell reconstitution after alpha-beta-depleted transplantation in children (dated by TCRdb to the mid-2010s). Study-wide context: T-cell immune reconstitution after TCRalphabeta/CD19-depleted allogeneic hematopoietic cell transplantation in children was quantitatively tracked in the study by means of TCR repertoire profiling.

The library was made by PCR. Sequencing used an Illumina HiSeq 2500. TCR library preparation used molecular barcoding, with unique molecular identifiers applied to normalize quantification of the TCRbeta repertoire. The public reads were reanalyzed by TCRdb: fastp trimming at Q25, MiXCR alignment, in-frame beta chains only. All rows with the same CDR3 protein become a single entry with the most common DNA and genes. Within this sample are about 440,000 distinct CDR3 sequences, with around two fifths of them counted one time only. The ten largest clones capture roughly 27% of the sample. General findings and caveats noted by the study authors: Hyperexpanded clone frequencies declined over subsequent months; after one year, T-cell counts and TCRbeta diversity were mostly attributed to newly produced T cells. The high TCRbeta diversity at day 60 in some patients was ascribed to recipient T cells and intrathymic progenitors that had survived conditioning. About two months after transplant, the apparently early recovery of alphabetaT-cell counts reportedly depended on just several hundred clones that had expanded rapidly and came from non-depleted graft cells.

The germline V gene provides CDR1 SGHTA and CDR2 FQGTGA. The CDR3 runs 16 residues from the cysteine to the phenylalanine. The kept DNA is CDR3 alone, 48 bases in frame from the first base. Trimming at the junction amounts to 1 base on V and 0 bases on J, and the germline ends lie 11 bases apart. The starting material was PBMCs, obtained before TCRalphabeta/CD19-depleted stem cell transplant. The sequence joins TRBV7-3 to TRBJ2-3; no D gene is confidently identified. The clonotype comes from a girl aged 2 to 10 with aplastic anemia, due to receive a stem cell transplant. The CDR3 loop reads CASSLRPGTSTDTQYF. The base sequence is TGTGCCAGCAGCTTAAGGCCAGGAACTAGCACAGATACGCAGTATTTT.